A single sample gave rise to the 6 T cell receptor beta chains below, sequenced in a study of blood T cell repertoires in COVID-19. TCRdb's copy holds only in-frame clones and misses some; the assay was immunoSEQ multiplex PCR. The repertoire consists of roughly 140,000 clones, with about four fifths occurring once and the leading ten covering less than 2.5%. Sequencing was done on a sample of peripheral blood. The receptors stem from a man aged 65-85 years with acute or convalescent COVID-19.

The rearrangement links TRBV21-1 to TRBJ1-3. TRBV21-1 is a recognized pseudogene. The CDR3 is made up of 16 amino acids. CDR3 loop: CAREENDRSSGNTIYF. The CDR3 DNA follows: TGTGCCAGGGAAGAAAACGACCGGAGCTCTGGAAACACCATATATTTT.

V is TRBV3-1 (or the pseudogene TRBV3-2) and J is TRBJ2-7; 11 nucleotides agree with TRBD1. Germline V gene data show CDR1 as LGHDT and CDR2 as YNNKEL (reference sequence). V dropped 1 base and J dropped 7; count of bases not matched to a gene: 6. This CDR3 has 15 residues. Written as DNA, the CDR3 is TGTGCCAGCAGCCAAGTAGAGGACAGGGGGCGGGAGCAGTACTTC. It yields the protein CASSQVEDRGREQYF.

This clone has more than one count but fewer than ten. The J gene is TRBJ1-5, the V gene TRBV6-6, with 8 bases matching TRBD1. The CDR3 has 16 amino acids. Germline CDR1 MNHNY, CDR2 SVGAGI (reference sequence). Trimming cost V 0 bases and J 3 bases; bases outside gene matches: 4. The CDR3 reads CASSYSGTGPNQPQHF. The DNA for the CDR3 is TGTGCCAGCAGTTACTCGGGGACAGGCCCCAATCAGCCCCAGCATTTT.

The chain combines TRBV2 with TRBJ1-1; D not resolved. CDR3 length equals 9 residues. Trimming removed 4 bases from V and 11 bases from J, with 5 bases in between. CDR1 and CDR2 (germline): SNHLY, FYNNEI. CDR3: CASSGRAFF. DNA for the CDR3: TGTGCCAGCAGTGGTCGGGCTTTCTTT.

The genes are TRBV7-9 and TRBJ2-2, with D perhaps TRBD1 (6 bases). The CDR3 spans 14 residues. Germline CDR1 SEHNR, CDR2 FQNEAQ (reference sequence). Trimming cost V 1 base and J 7 bases, with 10 bases left between them. The CDR3 reads CASSLEDSFGELFF. The CDR3 DNA is TGTGCCAGCAGCTTAGAGGACAGTTTCGGGGAGCTGTTTTTT.

The chain links TRBV14 to TRBJ1-1, with 8 bases aligning to TRBD1. V dropped 0 bases and J dropped 3; count of bases not matched to a gene: 6. Germline loops: CDR1 SGHDN, CDR2 FVKESK. The CDR3 spans 16 residues. The CDR3 here is CASSQDRVTGDTEAFF. The CDR3 DNA is TGTGCCAGCAGCCAAGATAGGGTGACAGGGGACACTGAAGCTTTCTTT.